The sequence of this TCR beta chain was determined in a study of blood T cells in healthy people across ages. Through a sample-barcoded 5' primer and a J-beta primer mix, a second PCR was run for 7 to 11 cycles. MiXCR, run by TCRdb on the 5' RACE reads, gives a single entry per CDR3 protein. This table has under 700,000 distinct CDR3 sequences, 24% appearing once. Trimming removed 2 bases at V and 9 bases at J, with 10 bases between. Germline lookup yields CDR1 SNHLY and CDR2 FYNNEI. The CDR3 is made up of 12 amino acids. The sample was also reused in another study, on T cells of mothers and their children.

This TCR was recovered from a boy between 10 and 17 years old in good health. The sequenced sample was blood. This sequence joins TRBV2 and TRBJ2-5; no clear D gene. This chain's CDR3 is CASSEMEKAQYF. DNA for the CDR3: TGTGCCAGCAGTGAAATGGAGAAGGCCCAGTACTTC. Drawing the rest from reference TRBV2 and TRBJ2-5, the complete variable domain is EPEVTQTPSHQVTQMGQEVILRCVPISNHLYFYWYRQILGQKVEFLVSFYNNEISEKSEIFDDQFSVERPDGSNFTLKIRSTKLEDSAMYFCASSEMEKAQYFGPGTRLLVL.